The sequence of this T cell receptor (beta chain) was determined in a study of identical twins. Notes on the study in general: The degree of excess twin sharing was weaker in beta out-of-frame sequences. Where out-of-frame alpha sequences were twin-shared, they showed excess low generation probability. Within cord blood, abundant beta clonotypes carried fewer insertions, but memory repertoires showed no such trend.

Per the germline V gene, CDR1 is DFQATT and CDR2 is SNEGSKA (reference sequence). V trimming: 6 bases; J trimming: 5 bases; junction bases outside the gene matches: 13. There are 15 residues in the CDR3. TCRdb processed the 5' RACE reads anew with MiXCR; each CDR3 protein has one entry. In the table there are just over 500,000 distinct CDR3 sequences, 20% to 25% of which are singletons. This clonotype came up many times. The antigen remains undetermined. This sample was also put to use in a study of T cells expressing NK-cell markers.

The V gene is TRBV20-1, the J gene TRBJ2-5; 9 nucleotides line up with TRBD2. This clonotype was obtained from a woman aged 18-29 years in good health. Sequencing used CD4+ T cells sorted from blood. The chain's CDR3 is CSAKGTSRNKETQYF. Written as DNA, the CDR3 is TGCAGTGCAAAGGGGACTAGCAGAAATAAGGAGACCCAGTACTTC.